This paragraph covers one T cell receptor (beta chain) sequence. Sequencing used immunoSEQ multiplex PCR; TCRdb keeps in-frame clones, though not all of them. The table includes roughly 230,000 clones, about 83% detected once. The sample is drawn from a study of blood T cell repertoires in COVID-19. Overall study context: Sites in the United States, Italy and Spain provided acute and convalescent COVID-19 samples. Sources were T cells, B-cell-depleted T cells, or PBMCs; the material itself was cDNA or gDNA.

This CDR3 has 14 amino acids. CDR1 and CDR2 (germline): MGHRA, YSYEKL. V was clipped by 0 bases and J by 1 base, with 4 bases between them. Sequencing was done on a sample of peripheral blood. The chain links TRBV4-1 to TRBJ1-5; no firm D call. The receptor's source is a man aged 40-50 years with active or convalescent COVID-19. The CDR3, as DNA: TGCGCCAGCAGCCAAGATCCGAGCAATCAGCCCCAGCATTTT. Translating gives CASSQDPSNQPQHF.